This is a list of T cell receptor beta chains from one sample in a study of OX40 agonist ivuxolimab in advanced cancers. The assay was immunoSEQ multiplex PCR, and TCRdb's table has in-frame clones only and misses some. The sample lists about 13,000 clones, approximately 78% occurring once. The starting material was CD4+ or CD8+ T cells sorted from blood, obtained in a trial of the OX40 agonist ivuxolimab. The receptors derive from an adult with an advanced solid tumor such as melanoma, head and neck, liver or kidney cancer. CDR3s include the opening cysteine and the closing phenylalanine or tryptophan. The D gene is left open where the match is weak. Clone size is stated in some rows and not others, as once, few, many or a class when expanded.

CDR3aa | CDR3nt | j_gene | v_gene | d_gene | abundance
CASSVGGTEAFF | TGTGCCAGTAGCGTCGGGGGCACTGAAGCTTTCTTT | TRBJ1-1 | TRBV19 | . | .
CASSVEGSGTDTQYF | TGTGCCAGCAGCGTAGAGGGGAGCGGCACAGATACGCAGTATTTT | TRBJ2-3 | TRBV9 | . | .
CASSFRGRPHEQYF | TGTGCCAGCAGTTTCCGCGGGAGGCCCCACGAGCAGTACTTC | TRBJ2-7 | TRBV28 | TRBD2 | .
CASSFQVGGNQPQHF | TGTGCCAGCAGCTTTCAGGTAGGGGGCAATCAGCCCCAGCATTTT | TRBJ1-5 | TRBV5-5 | . | .
CASSIGVGLNTEAFF | TGTGCCAGTAGTATAGGAGTGGGCCTAAACACTGAAGCTTTCTTT | TRBJ1-1 | TRBV19 | . | once
CASGPGKNEQFF | TGTGCCAGCGGACCGGGGAAGAATGAGCAGTTCTTC | TRBJ2-1 | TRBV7-2 | . | .
CASSLYSGTGVDEQYF | TGCGCCAGCAGCTTATACTCCGGGACAGGGGTAGACGAGCAGTACTTC | TRBJ2-7 | TRBV5-1 | TRBD1 | .
CASSPWTSTDTQYF | TGTGCCAGCAGCCCCTGGACTAGCACAGATACGCAGTATTTT | TRBJ2-3 | TRBV14 | . | .
CSVEAGMTEAFF | TGCAGCGTTGAAGCAGGGATGACTGAAGCTTTCTTT | TRBJ1-1 | TRBV29-1 | . | .
CASSEVQDGTKQIDRHNEQFF | TGTGCCAGCAGTGAGGTGCAGGACGGGACTAAGCAGATTGACCGACACAATGAGCAGTTCTTC | TRBJ2-1 | TRBV2 | TRBD2 | few
CASSLEVAGEAAMAKNIQYF | TGTGCCAGCAGCTTAGAGGTGGCAGGGGAGGCAGCGATGGCCAAAAACATTCAGTACTTC | TRBJ2-4 | TRBV7-8 | . | few
CASSLWGGPSYEQYF | TGTGCCAGCAGCTTGTGGGGAGGCCCATCCTACGAGCAGTACTTC | TRBJ2-7 | TRBV5-5 | . | .
CSVLREGYEQYF | TGCAGCGTTTTGAGGGAGGGCTACGAGCAGTACTTC | TRBJ2-7 | TRBV29-1 | TRBD2 | .
CASSSGARANTEAFF | TGTGCCAGCAGTTCAGGGGCCAGAGCGAACACTGAAGCTTTCTTT | TRBJ1-1 | TRBV6-1 | . | .
CASSQELGVYDEQYF | TGTGCCAGCAGCCAAGAACTCGGGGTTTACGACGAGCAGTACTTC | TRBJ2-7 | TRBV4-2 | . | .
CASSQLTGGKEDTQYF | TGTGCCAGCAGTCAATTGACAGGGGGAAAAGAAGATACGCAGTATTTT | TRBJ2-3 | TRBV27 | TRBD1 | .
CASSLEGSGETQYF | TGTGCCAGCAGCTTAGAGGGGAGTGGAGAGACCCAGTACTTC | TRBJ2-5 | TRBV13 | . | .
CASSLREGNTEAFF | TGTGCCAGCAGCCTCAGGGAGGGGAACACTGAAGCTTTCTTT | TRBJ1-1 | TRBV27 | . | .
CASSPRDILIHEQFF | TGTGCCAGCAGTCCCCGGGACATCCTCATACATGAGCAGTTCTTC | TRBJ2-1 | TRBV28 | . | .
CSVLGREQETQYF | TGCAGCGTCCTCGGACGGGAACAAGAGACCCAGTACTTC | TRBJ2-5 | TRBV29-1 | . | once
CASRFGTAYGYTF | TGTGCCAGCAGGTTTGGGACAGCCTATGGCTACACCTTC | TRBJ1-2 | TRBV28 | TRBD1 | .
CASSPPGGQETQYF | TGTGCCAGCAGCCCCCCCGGGGGGCAGGAGACCCAGTACTTC | TRBJ2-5 | TRBV11-1 | . | once
CASSLWPASDTPRGYEQYF | TGTGCCAGCAGTTTATGGCCAGCCTCGGACACCCCTCGGGGGTACGAGCAGTACTTC | TRBJ2-7 | TRBV28 | . | medium-sized
CASSLLAGKYEQFF | TGTGCCAGCAGCTTACTAGCGGGAAAATATGAGCAGTTCTTC | TRBJ2-1 | TRBV11-1 | TRBD2 | once
CASSSGTGGQETQYF | TGTGCCAGCAGCTCCGGGACAGGGGGCCAAGAGACCCAGTACTTC | TRBJ2-5 | TRBV7-9 | TRBD1 | once
CASSETGTGAFGGTEAFF | TGTGCCAGCAGTGAAACTGGAACAGGGGCTTTTGGTGGAACTGAAGCTTTCTTT | TRBJ1-1 | TRBV2 | TRBD1 | .
CASSSGMGQPQHF | TGTGCCAGTTCTTCAGGGATGGGCCAGCCCCAGCATTTT | TRBJ1-5 | TRBV2 | . | .
CAISDRDYFHEQYF | TGTGCCATCAGTGACCGGGACTATTTTCACGAGCAGTACTTC | TRBJ2-7 | TRBV10-3 | TRBD2 | .
CAWSRSGTERDTIYF | TGTGCCTGGAGTCGTTCCGGGACCGAGCGCGACACCATATATTTT | TRBJ1-3 | TRBV30 | . | .
CASGLFPPGLAGVGVSYNEQFF | TGTGCTAGTGGTTTGTTCCCGCCCGGACTAGCGGGAGTGGGGGTCTCCTACAATGAGCAGTTCTTC | TRBJ2-1 | TRBV12-5 | TRBD2 | .